A selection of T cell receptor beta chains follows, all from one sample in a study of TIL therapy for anti-PD-1-resistant metastatic lung cancer. This table comes from immunoSEQ multiplex PCR, and its TCRdb copy is limited to in-frame clones, with some not included. The profile shows some 50,000 clones, around 80% of them singletons. The sample was blood, taken at baseline. The receptors here all came from a man between 65 and 85 years old with non-small cell lung cancer. Each CDR3 is given with its conserved first and last residue. The D gene is left open where the match is weak. Where a row states a size, it is once, few, many or the class of an expanded clone; other rows omit it.

d_call	clone_size	v_call	j_call	cdr3_aa	cdr3_nt
NA	NA	TRBV5-1	TRBJ2-2	CASSLEKGRLTGELFF	TGCGCCAGCAGCTTGGAAAAGGGCCGCCTAACCGGGGAGCTGTTTTTT
TRBD2	once	TRBV28	TRBJ2-7	CASSLWTSGRFYEQYF	TGTGCCAGCAGTTTATGGACTAGCGGGAGATTCTACGAGCAGTACTTC
NA	NA	TRBV5-1	TRBJ2-5	CASSFSTLETQYF	TGCGCCAGCAGCTTCAGCACACTGGAGACCCAGTACTTC
NA	NA	TRBV9	TRBJ1-1	CASSVAQGEVAFF	TGTGCCAGCAGCGTAGCTCAGGGTGAAGTCGCTTTCTTT
NA	few	TRBV7-6	TRBJ2-3	CASSLVPSAYTDTQYF	TGTGCCAGCAGCTTAGTTCCAAGCGCTTACACAGATACGCAGTATTTT
NA	NA	TRBV4-2	TRBJ2-6	CASSQVIATGANVLTF	TGTGCCAGCAGCCAAGTAATAGCGACCGGGGCCAACGTCCTGACTTTC
NA	NA	TRBV19	TRBJ2-5	CASSIKGETQYF	TGTGCCAGTAGTATTAAAGGCGAGACCCAGTACTTC
TRBD1	NA	TRBV9	TRBJ1-2	CASSESTTGGNYGYTF	TGTGCCAGCAGCGAGTCGACGACAGGGGGTAACTATGGCTACACCTTC
TRBD1	NA	TRBV29-1	TRBJ2-4	CSVWTGQAKNIQYF	TGCAGCGTTTGGACAGGCCAAGCCAAAAACATTCAGTACTTC
NA	NA	TRBV5-1	TRBJ1-2	CASSLRTEDNYGYTF	TGCGCCAGCAGCTTGCGAACAGAAGATAACTATGGCTACACCTTC
NA	once	TRBV2	TRBJ1-5	CASRTVSNQPQHF	TGTGCCAGCAGAACGGTGAGCAATCAGCCCCAGCATTTT
TRBD2	NA	TRBV2	TRBJ2-5	CASSGPRTSGMGGETQYF	TGTGCCAGCAGTGGCCCCCGGACTAGCGGGATGGGAGGGGAGACCCAGTACTTC
NA	once	TRBV10-3	TRBJ2-7	CAISGSGSADFSYEQYF	TGTGCCATCAGTGGGTCGGGGAGTGCCGACTTCTCCTACGAGCAGTACTTC
NA	NA	TRBV30	TRBJ1-1	CAWSAWGGVAAEAFF	TGTGCCTGGAGCGCCTGGGGGGGTGTCGCCGCTGAAGCTTTCTTT
NA	NA	TRBV28	TRBJ1-1	CASSLWSGSSTEAFF	TGTGCCAGCAGTTTATGGTCAGGCAGTAGCACTGAAGCTTTCTTT
NA	few	TRBV5-4	TRBJ1-2	CASSLLGRLLDYGYTF	TGTGCCAGCAGCTTACTAGGACGTCTGCTCGACTATGGCTACACCTTC
NA	NA	TRBV21-1	TRBJ1-5	CASSKAKDGGPDNQPQHF	TGTGCCAGCAGCAAAGCGAAGGACGGGGGGCCTGACAATCAGCCCCAGCATTTT
NA	NA	TRBV7-2	TRBJ1-2	CASSYSQGDYGYTF	TGTGCCAGCAGTTATTCCCAGGGTGACTATGGCTACACCTTC
TRBD2	NA	TRBV6-4	TRBJ2-1	CASSDSRERNEQFF	TGTGCCAGCAGTGACTCGCGGGAGAGGAATGAGCAGTTCTTC
NA	NA	TRBV28	TRBJ2-7	CASSPSRGSYEQYF	TGTGCCAGCAGTCCCTCTCGTGGGTCCTACGAGCAGTACTTC
NA	NA	TRBV15	TRBJ2-6	CATSRGGSGANVLTF	TGTGCCACCAGCAGAGGAGGCTCTGGGGCCAACGTCCTGACTTTC
TRBD1	NA	TRBV28	TRBJ2-6	CASSHLGQGSGANVLTF	TGTGCCAGCAGTCACCTAGGACAGGGGTCCGGGGCCAACGTCCTGACTTTC
NA	NA	TRBV19	TRBJ2-3	CASKQQGDTQYF	TGTGCCAGTAAACAGCAGGGCGATACGCAGTATTTT
NA	NA	TRBV27	TRBJ1-4	CASSGNRRENEKLFF	TGTGCCAGCAGTGGAAACAGGAGGGAGAATGAAAAACTGTTTTTT
TRBD1	once	TRBV9	TRBJ1-2	CASSTTPTRTGQPGGYTF	TGTGCCAGCAGCACAACCCCGACCAGGACGGGACAGCCGGGGGGCTACACCTTC
TRBD1	NA	TRBV6-6	TRBJ2-7	CASSYSRGQGAGEQYF	TGTGCCAGCAGTTACTCGCGGGGACAGGGGGCCGGGGAGCAGTACTTC
NA	NA	TRBV15	TRBJ2-2	CATSTGGLTGELFF	TGTGCCACCAGCACTGGGGGTCTCACCGGGGAGCTGTTTTTT
TRBD1	NA	TRBV28	TRBJ2-7	CASRMGQVPYEQYF	TGTGCCAGCAGGATGGGACAGGTGCCCTACGAGCAGTACTTC
NA	NA	TRBV18	TRBJ2-7	CASSPGTVTYEQYF	TGTGCCAGCTCACCCGGGACGGTTACCTACGAGCAGTACTTC
TRBD2	NA	TRBV2	TRBJ2-1	CASRNLAGVNEQFF	TGTGCCAGCAGGAATCTCGCGGGGGTCAATGAGCAGTTCTTC
TRBD1	NA	TRBV6-5	TRBJ1-5	CASSKRQGSNQPQHF	TGTGCCAGCAGTAAAAGACAGGGTAGCAATCAGCCCCAGCATTTT
NA	NA	TRBV7-8	TRBJ2-5	CASGRETQYF	TGTGCCAGTGGTCGGGAGACCCAGTACTTC
NA	NA	TRBV18	TRBJ2-1	CASSPPDLEQFF	TGTGCCAGCTCACCACCGGATCTTGAGCAGTTCTTC
TRBD1	NA	TRBV6-1	TRBJ1-2	CATQTGTGNYGYTF	TGTGCCACCCAGACCGGGACAGGGAACTATGGCTACACCTTC
NA	NA	TRBV11-2	TRBJ1-4	CASSFFRTDEKLFF	TGTGCCAGCAGCTTTTTCCGGACAGACGAAAAACTGTTTTTT
NA	few	TRBV6-6	TRBJ1-2	CASSYATRVGDGYTF	TGTGCCAGCAGTTACGCCACGCGGGTCGGGGATGGCTACACCTTC
TRBD2	NA	TRBV4-3	TRBJ2-1	CASSPRTSGRGDEQFF	TGCGCCAGCAGCCCACGGACTAGCGGGAGGGGGGATGAGCAGTTCTTC
NA	once	TRBV7-2	TRBJ2-5	CASSLAFRTVQETQYF	TGTGCCAGCAGCTTAGCGTTCAGGACAGTCCAAGAGACCCAGTACTTC
TRBD2	NA	TRBV7-2	TRBJ2-3	CASSLTREGDTQYF	TGTGCCAGCAGCTTAACGCGGGAGGGGGATACGCAGTATTTT
TRBD2	NA	TRBV5-4	TRBJ2-2	CASSSRERDTGELFF	TGTGCCAGCAGCTCGCGGGAGCGGGACACCGGGGAGCTGTTTTTT
NA	few	TRBV5-8	TRBJ1-5	CASSAATGKGQPQHF	TGTGCCAGCAGCGCTGCGACAGGTAAAGGCCAGCCCCAGCATTTT
NA	few	TRBV28	TRBJ1-2	CASRGGYGYTF	TGTGCCAGCAGGGGGGGCTATGGCTACACCTTC
TRBD2	medium-sized	TRBV4-1	TRBJ2-3	CASSQVLAETDTQYF	TGCGCCAGCAGCCAAGTACTAGCGGAAACAGATACGCAGTATTTT
NA	NA	TRBV11-1	TRBJ1-6	CASRSGDSPLHF	TGTGCCAGCAGGTCCGGGGATTCACCCCTCCACTTT
NA	NA	TRBV5-1	TRBJ2-1	CASSLDRMREQFF	TGCGCCAGCAGCTTGGACAGAATGCGTGAGCAGTTCTTC
NA	few	TRBV13	TRBJ2-2	CASADGTPNTGELFF	TGTGCCAGCGCCGACGGGACGCCGAACACCGGGGAGCTGTTTTTT
TRBD2	medium-sized	TRBV5-1	TRBJ2-6	CASSSRVAGGPSSGANVLTF	TGCGCCAGCAGCTCCCGCGTAGCGGGAGGGCCGAGCTCTGGGGCCAACGTCCTGACTTTC
TRBD2	few	TRBV9	TRBJ2-1	CASSVSGRAYNEQFF	TGTGCCAGCAGCGTAAGCGGGAGGGCCTATAATGAGCAGTTCTTC
NA	NA	TRBV5-4	TRBJ2-7	CASSLGSRDEQYF	TGTGCCAGCAGCTTGGGATCTAGGGACGAGCAGTACTTC
TRBD1	NA	TRBV28	TRBJ1-3	CASSSTTGGRNTIYF	TGTGCCAGCAGTTCAACGACAGGGGGACGAAACACCATATATTTT
NA	NA	TRBV5-4	TRBJ2-4	CASRGDTAKNIQYF	TGTGCCAGCAGAGGGGACACTGCCAAAAACATTCAGTACTTC
NA	NA	TRBV4-2	TRBJ2-1	CASSQGSGPYNEQFF	TGTGCCAGCAGCCAAGGGTCCGGGCCCTACAATGAGCAGTTCTTC
NA	NA	TRBV7-9	TRBJ1-2	CASSNSPTAVFVFGDGYTF	TGTGCCAGCAGCAATTCCCCGACAGCTGTCTTCGTATTTGGAGATGGCTACACCTTC
NA	NA	TRBV19	TRBJ2-1	CASSMGGLGENEQFF	TGTGCCAGTAGTATGGGTGGGTTAGGGGAGAATGAGCAGTTCTTC
NA	once	TRBV7-3	TRBJ1-1	CASSLSPSTEAFF	TGTGCCAGCAGCTTAAGCCCCTCCACTGAAGCTTTCTTT
TRBD2	NA	TRBV25-1	TRBJ2-3	CASSGSGRATDTQYF	TGTGCCAGCAGTGGCAGCGGGAGGGCCACAGATACGCAGTATTTT
NA	few	TRBV7-3	TRBJ1-6	CASSFWAVGSPLHF	TGTGCCAGCAGCTTCTGGGCGGTTGGATCACCCCTCCACTTT
NA	few	TRBV7-8	TRBJ1-1	CASSLVSEAFF	TGTGCCAGCAGCTTAGTCAGTGAAGCTTTCTTT
TRBD1	NA	TRBV6-1	TRBJ2-5	CASSEMDRYQETQYF	TGTGCCAGCAGTGAAATGGACAGGTACCAAGAGACCCAGTACTTC
NA	NA	TRBV21-1	TRBJ2-7	CASNTSTSSYEQYF	TGTGCCAGCAACACTAGTACTTCCTCCTACGAGCAGTACTTC